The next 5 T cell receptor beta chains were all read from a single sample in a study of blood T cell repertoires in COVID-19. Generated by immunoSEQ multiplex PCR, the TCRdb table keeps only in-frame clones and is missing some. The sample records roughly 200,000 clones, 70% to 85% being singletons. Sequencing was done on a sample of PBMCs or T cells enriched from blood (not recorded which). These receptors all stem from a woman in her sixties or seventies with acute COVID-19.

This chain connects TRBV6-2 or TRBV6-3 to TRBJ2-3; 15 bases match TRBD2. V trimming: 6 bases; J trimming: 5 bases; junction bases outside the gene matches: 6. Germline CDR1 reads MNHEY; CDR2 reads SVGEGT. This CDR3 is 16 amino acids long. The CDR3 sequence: CASSLGLAGGQDTQYF. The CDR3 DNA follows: TGTGCCAGCAGCCTCGGACTAGCGGGGGGGCAAGATACGCAGTATTTT.

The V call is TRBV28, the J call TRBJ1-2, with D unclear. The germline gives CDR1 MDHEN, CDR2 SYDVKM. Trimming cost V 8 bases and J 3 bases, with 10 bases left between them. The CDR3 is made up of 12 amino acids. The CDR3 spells CASGGWDYGYTF. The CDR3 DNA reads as TGTGCCAGCGGCGGGTGGGACTATGGCTACACCTTC.

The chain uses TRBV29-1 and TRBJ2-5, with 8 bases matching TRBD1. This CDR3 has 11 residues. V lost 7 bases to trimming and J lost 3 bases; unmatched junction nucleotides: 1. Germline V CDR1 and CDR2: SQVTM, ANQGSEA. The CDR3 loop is CSGTGKETQYF. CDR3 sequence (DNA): TGCAGCGGGACAGGGAAAGAGACCCAGTACTTC.

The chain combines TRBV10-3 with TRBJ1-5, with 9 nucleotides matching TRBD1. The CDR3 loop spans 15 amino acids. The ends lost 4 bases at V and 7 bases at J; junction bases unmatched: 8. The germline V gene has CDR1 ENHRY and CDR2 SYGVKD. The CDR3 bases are TGTGCCATCAGTGCAGGGACAGGGCAAGGACAGCCCCAGCATTTT. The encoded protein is CAISAGTGQGQPQHF.

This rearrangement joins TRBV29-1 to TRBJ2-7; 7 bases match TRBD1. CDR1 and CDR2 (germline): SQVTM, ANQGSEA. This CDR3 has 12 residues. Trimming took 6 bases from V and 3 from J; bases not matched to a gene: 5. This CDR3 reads CSVGDRYYEQYF. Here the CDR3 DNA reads TGCAGCGTAGGGGACAGATACTACGAGCAGTACTTC.